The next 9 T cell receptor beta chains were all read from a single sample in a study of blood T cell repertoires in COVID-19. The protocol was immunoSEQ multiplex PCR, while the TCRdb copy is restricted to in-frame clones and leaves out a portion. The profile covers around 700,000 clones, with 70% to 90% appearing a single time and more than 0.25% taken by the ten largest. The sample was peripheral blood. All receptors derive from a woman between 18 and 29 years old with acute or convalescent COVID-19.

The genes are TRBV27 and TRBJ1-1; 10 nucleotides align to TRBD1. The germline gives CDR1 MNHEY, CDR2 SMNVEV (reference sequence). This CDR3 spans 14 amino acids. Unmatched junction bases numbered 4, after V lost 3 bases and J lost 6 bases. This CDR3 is CASSFGTGAAEAFF. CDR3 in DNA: TGTGCCAGCAGTTTTGGGACAGGGGCGGCTGAAGCTTTCTTT.

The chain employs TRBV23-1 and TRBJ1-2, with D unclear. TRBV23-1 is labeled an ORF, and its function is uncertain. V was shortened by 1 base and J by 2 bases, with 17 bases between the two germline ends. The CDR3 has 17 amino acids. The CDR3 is CASSQCPDQEANYGYTF. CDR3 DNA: TGCGCCAGCAGTCAATGCCCAGACCAGGAAGCAAACTATGGCTACACCTTC.

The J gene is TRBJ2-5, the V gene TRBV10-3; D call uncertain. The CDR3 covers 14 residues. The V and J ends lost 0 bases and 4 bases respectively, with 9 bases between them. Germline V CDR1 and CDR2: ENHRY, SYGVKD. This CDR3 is CAISESRAPETQYF. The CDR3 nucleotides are TGTGCCATCAGTGAGTCGCGAGCTCCAGAGACCCAGTACTTC.

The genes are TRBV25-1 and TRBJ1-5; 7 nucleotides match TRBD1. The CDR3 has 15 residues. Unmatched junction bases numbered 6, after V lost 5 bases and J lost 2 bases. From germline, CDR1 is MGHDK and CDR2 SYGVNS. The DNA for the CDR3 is TGTGCCAGCAGTCCCGCCGGGACAGGCAATCAGCCCCAGCATTTT. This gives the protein CASSPAGTGNQPQHF.

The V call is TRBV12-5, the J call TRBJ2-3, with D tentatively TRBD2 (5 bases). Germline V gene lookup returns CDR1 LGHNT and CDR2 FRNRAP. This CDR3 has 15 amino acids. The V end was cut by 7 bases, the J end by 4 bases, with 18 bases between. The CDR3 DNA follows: TGTGCTAGTGCCCGGGGAAGTTCGAGCGCAGATACGCAGTATTTT. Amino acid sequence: CASARGSSSADTQYF.

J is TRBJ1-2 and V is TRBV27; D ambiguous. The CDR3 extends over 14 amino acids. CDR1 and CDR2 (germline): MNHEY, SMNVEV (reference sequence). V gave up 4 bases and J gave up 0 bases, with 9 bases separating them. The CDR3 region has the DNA TGTGCCAGCAGTTCGGGAGCTACTAACTATGGCTACACCTTC. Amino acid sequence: CASSSGATNYGYTF.

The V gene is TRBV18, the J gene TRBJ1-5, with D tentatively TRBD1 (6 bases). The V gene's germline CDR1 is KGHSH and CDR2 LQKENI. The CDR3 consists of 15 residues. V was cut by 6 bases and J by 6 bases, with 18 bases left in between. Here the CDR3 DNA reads TGTGCCAGCTCCCCCACGGGGGGGCTCGGTCAGCCCCAGCATTTT. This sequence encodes CASSPTGGLGQPQHF.

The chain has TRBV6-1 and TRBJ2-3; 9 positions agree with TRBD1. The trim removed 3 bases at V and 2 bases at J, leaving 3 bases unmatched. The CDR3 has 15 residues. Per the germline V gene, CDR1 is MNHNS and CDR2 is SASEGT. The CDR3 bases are TGTGCCAGCAGTGATTCACAGGGGGCCACAGATACGCAGTATTTT. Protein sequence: CASSDSQGATDTQYF.

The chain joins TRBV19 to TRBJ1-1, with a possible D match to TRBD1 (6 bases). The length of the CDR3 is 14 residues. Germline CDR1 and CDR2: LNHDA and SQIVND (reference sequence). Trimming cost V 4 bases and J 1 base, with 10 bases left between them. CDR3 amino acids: CASSRGQANTEAFF. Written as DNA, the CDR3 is TGTGCCAGTAGTAGGGGACAAGCGAACACTGAAGCTTTCTTT.